This T cell receptor (beta chain) was recovered during a study of blood T cell repertoires in COVID-19. The wider study: COVID-19 samples, acute and convalescent, were from the United States, Italy and Spain. The cDNA or gDNA used as material had been derived from T cells, B-cell-depleted T cells, or PBMCs.

Data came from immunoSEQ multiplex PCR; TCRdb stores just in-frame clones and leaves some out. The table lists around 150,000 clones, around 80% of them singletons. J was trimmed by 4 bases and V by 6 bases; bases with no gene match: 18. Per the germline V gene, CDR1 is SGHTA and CDR2 is FQGNSA. The CDR3 runs to 19 residues. The TCR comes from a human donor in a cohort sampled during active COVID-19. The rearrangement uses TRBV7-2 and TRBJ2-2, with 9 bases aligning to TRBD2. The sample taken for sequencing was peripheral blood. CDR3 sequence reads: CASSSGWAGGPTTTGELFF. The CDR3, as DNA: TGTGCCAGCAGTTCAGGTTGGGCGGGGGGGCCCACCACCACCGGGGAGCTGTTTTTT.